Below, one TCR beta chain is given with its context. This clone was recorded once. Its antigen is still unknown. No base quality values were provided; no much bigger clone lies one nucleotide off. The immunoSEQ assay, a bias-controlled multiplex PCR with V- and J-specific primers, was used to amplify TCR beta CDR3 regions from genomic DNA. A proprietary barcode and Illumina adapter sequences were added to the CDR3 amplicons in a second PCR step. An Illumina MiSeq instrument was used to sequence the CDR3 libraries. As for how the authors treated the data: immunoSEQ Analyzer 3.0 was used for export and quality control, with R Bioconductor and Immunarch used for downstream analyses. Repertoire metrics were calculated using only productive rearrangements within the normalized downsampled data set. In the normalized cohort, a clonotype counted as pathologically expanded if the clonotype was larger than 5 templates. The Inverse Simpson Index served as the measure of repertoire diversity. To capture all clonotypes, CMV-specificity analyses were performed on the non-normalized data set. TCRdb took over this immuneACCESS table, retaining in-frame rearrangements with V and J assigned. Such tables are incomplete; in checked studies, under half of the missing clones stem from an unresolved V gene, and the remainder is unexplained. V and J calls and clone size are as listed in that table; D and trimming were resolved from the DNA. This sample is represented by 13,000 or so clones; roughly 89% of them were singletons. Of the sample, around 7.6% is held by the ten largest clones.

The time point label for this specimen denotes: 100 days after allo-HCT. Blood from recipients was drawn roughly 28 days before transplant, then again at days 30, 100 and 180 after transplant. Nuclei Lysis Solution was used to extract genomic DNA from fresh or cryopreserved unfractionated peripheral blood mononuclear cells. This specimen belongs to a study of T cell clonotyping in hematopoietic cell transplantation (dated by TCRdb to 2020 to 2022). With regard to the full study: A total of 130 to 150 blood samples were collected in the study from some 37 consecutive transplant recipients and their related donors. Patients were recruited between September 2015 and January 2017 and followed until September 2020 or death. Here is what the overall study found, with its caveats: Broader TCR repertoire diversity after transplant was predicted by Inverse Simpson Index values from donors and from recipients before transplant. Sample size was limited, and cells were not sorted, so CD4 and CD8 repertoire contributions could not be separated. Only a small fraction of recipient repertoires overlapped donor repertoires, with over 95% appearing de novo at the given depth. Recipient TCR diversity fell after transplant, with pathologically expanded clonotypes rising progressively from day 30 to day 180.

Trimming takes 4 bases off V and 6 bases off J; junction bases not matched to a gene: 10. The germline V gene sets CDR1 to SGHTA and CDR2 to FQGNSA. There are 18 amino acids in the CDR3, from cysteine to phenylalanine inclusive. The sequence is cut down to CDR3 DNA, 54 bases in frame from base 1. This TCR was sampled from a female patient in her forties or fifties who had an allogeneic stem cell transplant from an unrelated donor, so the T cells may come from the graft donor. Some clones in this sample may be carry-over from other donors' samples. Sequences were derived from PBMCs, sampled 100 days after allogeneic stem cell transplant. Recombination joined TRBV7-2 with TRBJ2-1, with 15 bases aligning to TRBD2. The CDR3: CASSSKGLAGGHANEQFF. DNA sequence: TGTGCCAGCAGCTCAAAGGGACTAGCGGGGGGCCACGCCAATGAGCAGTTCTTC.